Listed below are T cell receptor beta chains from one sample, sequenced in a study of blood T cell repertoires in COVID-19. Clones were read by immunoSEQ multiplex PCR, and TCRdb kept only the in-frame ones, dropping some. Here the sample spans 20,000 to 30,000 clones, 92% being singletons. Sequenced material: peripheral blood. The source is a human donor in a cohort sampled during active COVID-19. Both conserved end residues are part of each CDR3. D genes are given only for firm matches. Size values are once, few and many counts, or a class for expanded clones, and some rows have none.

TRBD2	TRBV5-1	-	TRBJ2-3	TGCGCCAGCAGCATTAACAGAGGAGCGGGGATCACAGATACGCAGTATTTT	CASSINRGAGITDTQYF
TRBD1	TRBV7-2	-	TRBJ2-3	TGTGCCAGCAGCTGGGGACAGGGGACTGGAGATACGCAGTATTTT	CASSWGQGTGDTQYF
TRBD2	TRBV6-5	-	TRBJ2-7	TGTGCCAGCAGCAGACCGGGACTAGTGACCCACGAGCAGTACTTC	CASSRPGLVTHEQYF
-	TRBV28	-	TRBJ2-5	TGTGCCAGCAGTTTCACGCTAGACCAAGAGACCCAGTACTTC	CASSFTLDQETQYF
-	TRBV27	-	TRBJ2-5	TGTGCCAGCAGTTTTTCCAGGGAAGAGACCCAGTACTTC	CASSFSREETQYF
TRBD2	TRBV27	once	TRBJ2-1	TGTGCCAGCAGTTTCTTCGGGACTAGCGGGAGGGTTGAGCAGTTCTTC	CASSFFGTSGRVEQFF
TRBD2	TRBV24-1	-	TRBJ2-7	TGTGCCACCAGTGATACCAGACTAGCGGGAGCGACCGAGCAGTACTTC	CATSDTRLAGATEQYF
TRBD1	TRBV5-1	-	TRBJ2-7	TGCGCCAGCAGCGAACCGGGACAGGGCTCCTACGAGCAGTACTTC	CASSEPGQGSYEQYF
TRBD1	TRBV11-2	-	TRBJ1-2	TGTGCCAGCAGCCCAGACAGGGTTGGCTACACCTTC	CASSPDRVGYTF
TRBD1	TRBV2	-	TRBJ2-6	TGTGCCAGCAGTGGATTACAGGGGGCCGGGGCCAACGTCCTGACTTTC	CASSGLQGAGANVLTF
TRBD1	TRBV11-3	-	TRBJ2-1	TGTGCCAGCAGCTTTATGGGGACAGGGGGTTACAATGAGCAGTTCTTC	CASSFMGTGGYNEQFF
-	TRBV7-9	few	TRBJ2-7	TGTGCCAGCAGCCGGACAGTCCACGAGCAGTACTTC	CASSRTVHEQYF
TRBD1	TRBV12-3/TRBV12-4	-	TRBJ1-2	TGTGCCAGCATCCCTACAGGGGCTAGGGGCTACACCTTC	CASIPTGARGYTF
TRBD1	TRBV5-4	-	TRBJ1-3	TGTGCCAGCCAAGACAGGGCGGGGGGAAACACCATATATTTT	CASQDRAGGNTIYF
-	TRBV5-5	few	TRBJ1-3	TGTGCCAGCAGCTTGGCCAGGTCAGCCTCTGGAAACACCATATATTTT	CASSLARSASGNTIYF
TRBD2	TRBV11-3	-	TRBJ2-3	TGTGCCAGCAGTTCTAGCGGATGGGATACGCAGTATTTT	CASSSSGWDTQYF
TRBD1	TRBV7-6	-	TRBJ2-5	TGTGCCAGCAGCAAAGGCCCGGACAGGGGAGAGACCCAGTACTTC	CASSKGPDRGETQYF
-	TRBV11-3	-	TRBJ2-3	TGTGCCAGCAGGCCTCAGGGTGGGGCTACAGATACGCAGTATTTT	CASRPQGGATDTQYF
TRBD2	TRBV6-6	-	TRBJ2-7	TGTGCCAGCAGGTTACTAGCGTTCTCCTACGAGCAGTACTTC	CASRLLAFSYEQYF
-	TRBV5-1	-	TRBJ2-1	TGCGCCAGCAGCCCAGGCTATTCCTACAATGAGCAGTTCTTC	CASSPGYSYNEQFF
-	TRBV24-1	-	TRBJ1-1	TGTGCCACCAGTGACGGGAGGGGTTCGAACACTGAAGCTTTCTTT	CATSDGRGSNTEAFF
-	TRBV7-6	-	TRBJ2-3	TGTGCCAGCACCCTAGACCGGGGAGGAAGCACAGATACGCAGTATTTT	CASTLDRGGSTDTQYF
TRBD1	TRBV6-1	-	TRBJ1-2	TGTGCCAGCAGTGAATTGACAGGGACACCCTTTTCTGGCTACACCTTC	CASSELTGTPFSGYTF
TRBD2	TRBV5-1	-	TRBJ2-3	TGCGCCAGTAGGGCCTCGACTAGCGTGAGGACAGATACGCAGTATTTT	CASRASTSVRTDTQYF
-	TRBV25-1	-	TRBJ2-7	TGTGCCAGCAGTGAATCTACTACAGGCTACGAGCAGTACTTC	CASSESTTGYEQYF
TRBD1	TRBV6-5	-	TRBJ1-1	TGTGCCAGCAGGCTGACAGGGGTAAACACTGAAGCTTTCTTT	CASRLTGVNTEAFF
-	TRBV28	-	TRBJ1-6	TGTGCCAGCAGCGTCTCTGGGGGCAAAGGTTCACCCCTCCACTTT	CASSVSGGKGSPLHF
TRBD1	TRBV29-1	once	TRBJ1-2	TGCAGCGTCCAGCGGGACAGGGCTGTTGGCTACACCTTC	CSVQRDRAVGYTF
-	TRBV7-2	-	TRBJ1-6	TGTGCCAGCAGCTTAGTTGGGGGGGCCAATTCACCCCTCCACTTT	CASSLVGGANSPLHF
TRBD2	TRBV5-4	-	TRBJ2-7	TGTGCCAGCAGCGGGACTAGCGGAAGCTACGAGCAGTACTTC	CASSGTSGSYEQYF
TRBD1	TRBV28	-	TRBJ2-7	TGTGCCAGCAGTTTAGGCGGGACAGGTCTTTCCCACGAGCAGTACTTC	CASSLGGTGLSHEQYF
TRBD2	TRBV30	-	TRBJ2-2	TGTGCCTGGAGTGCCACGACTAGCGGGAGGTCGAACACCGGGGAGCTGTTTTTT	CAWSATTSGRSNTGELFF
TRBD2	TRBV29-1	-	TRBJ2-1	TGCAGCGTTGATACATCCAGCGGGAGGGCCAGGGAGCAGTTCTTC	CSVDTSSGRAREQFF
-	TRBV28	once	TRBJ1-4	TGTGCCAGCAGTTCCCCTCAGGGTACGGGTGAAAAACTGTTTTTT	CASSSPQGTGEKLFF
TRBD2	TRBV4-1	-	TRBJ2-1	TGCGCCAGCAGTCACGGGGGGGGGCCCTACAATGAGCAGTTCTTC	CASSHGGGPYNEQFF
TRBD1	TRBV28	-	TRBJ1-5	TGTGCCAGCAGCCCGGGACAGGGGGATCAGCCCCAGCATTTT	CASSPGQGDQPQHF
-	TRBV18	-	TRBJ1-5	TGTGCCAGCTCACATAGTACGGGGAATAGCAATCAGCCCCAGCATTTT	CASSHSTGNSNQPQHF
-	TRBV5-1	-	TRBJ1-2	TGCGCCAGCGCGGGGGATAACGACTATGGCTACACCTTC	CASAGDNDYGYTF
TRBD1	TRBV4-2	-	TRBJ2-7	TGTGCCAGCAGCCAGGAAGGGACAGTTGGGGCCTACGAGCAGTACTTC	CASSQEGTVGAYEQYF
TRBD1	TRBV19	-	TRBJ2-4	TGTGCCAGTAGTCTATCGGACAGGGTCAAAAACATTCAGTACTTC	CASSLSDRVKNIQYF
-	TRBV2	-	TRBJ1-5	TGTGCCAGCAGTACGGGACGGGAGAATCAGCCCCAGCATTTT	CASSTGRENQPQHF
TRBD1	TRBV5-8	-	TRBJ1-5	TGTGCCAGCAGCTTGGGCAGAACAGGGGGCAATCAGCCCCAGCATTTT	CASSLGRTGGNQPQHF
-	TRBV5-8	-	TRBJ1-2	TGTGCCAGCAGCTTGACCCCAGGGTTGAAAGGCTACACCTTC	CASSLTPGLKGYTF
TRBD1	TRBV30	-	TRBJ1-2	TGTGCCTGGAGTGCCGGACAGGGGTTTGGCTACACCTTC	CAWSAGQGFGYTF
-	TRBV3-1/TRBV3-2	-	TRBJ1-1	TGTGCCAGCAGCGCCCTGGGCCAGCCGAGCACTGAAGCTTTCTTT	CASSALGQPSTEAFF
TRBD1	TRBV13	-	TRBJ2-5	TGTGCCAGCAGCTCCCGGGACAGGGGGGAGACCCAGTACTTC	CASSSRDRGETQYF
-	TRBV15	-	TRBJ1-5	TGTGCCACCAGCAGAGTGGGCGGGAGACAGGCAAATCAGCCCCAGCATTTT	CATSRVGGRQANQPQHF
-	TRBV9	-	TRBJ1-1	TGTGCCAGCAGCGTAGCGAGGGGAGGGTCCACTGAAGCTTTCTTT	CASSVARGGSTEAFF
-	TRBV11-2	-	TRBJ2-7	TGTGCCAGCAGGGACCCGGGACACCACTACGAGCAGTACTTC	CASRDPGHHYEQYF
-	TRBV3-1/TRBV3-2	once	TRBJ1-4	TGTGCCAGCAGCCAAGAATGGGGTGCGGGTAATGAAAAACTGTTTTTT	CASSQEWGAGNEKLFF